This TCR beta chain was recovered during a study of blood T cell repertoires in COVID-19. In the study's own analysis: Estimation of nucleated cell counts was performed using reference gene primer amplification. The table came from immunoSEQ multiplex PCR; TCRdb's copy has only in-frame clones and leaves some out. D and trimming were read from the DNA, whereas the V and J calls and clone size are those reported in that table. The sample lists some 170,000 clones; approximately 80% were seen once. From germline, CDR1 is MGHRA and CDR2 YSYEKL. This CDR3 contains 17 residues. V was shortened by 4 bases and J by 3 bases, with 19 bases between the two germline ends.

The sequencing sample was made of PBMCs or T cells enriched from blood (not recorded which). The receptor comes from a woman aged 45-59 years who had recovered from COVID-19. This rearrangement joins TRBV4-1 to TRBJ1-5; D is ambiguous. In nucleotides, the CDR3 is TGCGCCAGCAGCCGAGGGTCCCAACGGGTTTACAATCAGCCCCAGCATTTT. Translated, it gives CASSRGSQRVYNQPQHF.